A selection of T cell receptor beta chains follows, all from one sample in a study of STAT3 mutations in large granular lymphocyte leukemia. Only in-frame clones appear in the TCRdb table, and some are missing; sequencing was by immunoSEQ multiplex PCR. Altogether roughly 9,400 clones are present, 80% to 95% being singletons, with the ten largest covering around three fifths. Sequencing input: peripheral blood mononuclear cells. These receptors came from a man in his 60s with T-cell large granular lymphocyte leukemia. Some clones in this sample may be carry-over from other donors' samples. Each CDR3 is given with its conserved first and last residue. D genes are given only for firm matches. Clone size is not always given. Where it is, it says once, few, many or a class for expanded clones.

d_gene: -; j_gene: TRBJ1-1; abundance: -; v_gene: TRBV5-4; CDR3nt: TGTGCCAGCAGCGACAAACGGGACTTCATGAACACTGAAGCTTTCTTT; CDR3aa: CASSDKRDFMNTEAFF
d_gene: -; j_gene: TRBJ2-7; abundance: -; v_gene: TRBV6-6; CDR3nt: TGTGCCAGCGGGGCGGACTCCTACGAGCAGTACTTC; CDR3aa: CASGADSYEQYF
d_gene: -; j_gene: TRBJ1-2; abundance: -; v_gene: TRBV7-2; CDR3nt: TGTGCCAGCAGCTTTGGAAGACAGACCCATGGCTACACCTTC; CDR3aa: CASSFGRQTHGYTF
d_gene: TRBD1; j_gene: TRBJ2-7; abundance: -; v_gene: TRBV18; CDR3nt: TGTGCCAGCTCACCGCCGGGACAGGGCTACGAGCAGTACTTC; CDR3aa: CASSPPGQGYEQYF
d_gene: -; j_gene: TRBJ1-4; abundance: -; v_gene: TRBV7-2; CDR3nt: TGTGCCAGCAGCCCTGCCGGGGGTAGCACTAATGAAAAACTGTTTTTT; CDR3aa: CASSPAGGSTNEKLFF
d_gene: -; j_gene: TRBJ2-2; abundance: -; v_gene: TRBV5-1; CDR3nt: TGCGCCAGCAGCTTGGAGCTAATGAACACCGGGGAGCTGTTTTTT; CDR3aa: CASSLELMNTGELFF
d_gene: -; j_gene: TRBJ1-5; abundance: -; v_gene: TRBV5-1; CDR3nt: TGCGCCAGCAGCTCCGGACAGAATCAGCCCCAGCATTTT; CDR3aa: CASSSGQNQPQHF
d_gene: -; j_gene: TRBJ2-5; abundance: -; v_gene: TRBV7-8; CDR3nt: TGTGCCAGCAGCGCCATCGGGGCAGAGCAAGAGACCCAGTACTTC; CDR3aa: CASSAIGAEQETQYF
d_gene: TRBD2; j_gene: TRBJ2-3; abundance: -; v_gene: TRBV10-1; CDR3nt: TGCGCCAGCAGTGGGGGACTAGCGGGAGAAGCAGATACGCAGTATTTT; CDR3aa: CASSGGLAGEADTQYF
d_gene: -; j_gene: TRBJ1-5; abundance: once; v_gene: TRBV19; CDR3nt: TGTGCCAGTAGTATTCCTGGTTATAGCAATCAGCCCCAGCATTTT; CDR3aa: CASSIPGYSNQPQHF
d_gene: TRBD1; j_gene: TRBJ1-5; abundance: -; v_gene: TRBV12-5; CDR3nt: TGTGCTAGTGGTTTGGGGGGGACAGGGACGTATCAGCCCCAGCATTTT; CDR3aa: CASGLGGTGTYQPQHF
d_gene: TRBD1; j_gene: TRBJ1-2; abundance: -; v_gene: TRBV30; CDR3nt: TGTGCCTGGAGTCGGGACAGGCCCAAGGGCTACACCTTC; CDR3aa: CAWSRDRPKGYTF
d_gene: -; j_gene: TRBJ2-3; abundance: -; v_gene: TRBV11-2; CDR3nt: TGTGCCAGCAGCTTAAGGGGATATAGCACAGATACGCAGTATTTT; CDR3aa: CASSLRGYSTDTQYF
d_gene: -; j_gene: TRBJ1-2; abundance: once; v_gene: TRBV19; CDR3nt: TGTGCCAGTACGGGCAGGGTGGGCCATGGCTACACCTTC; CDR3aa: CASTGRVGHGYTF
d_gene: -; j_gene: TRBJ1-1; abundance: -; v_gene: TRBV5-8; CDR3nt: TGTGCCAGCAGCGCCCCGGGGGGCGGGGGGAACACTGAAGCTTTCTTT; CDR3aa: CASSAPGGGGNTEAFF
d_gene: -; j_gene: TRBJ2-4; abundance: -; v_gene: TRBV7-2; CDR3nt: TGTGCCAGCAGCTTAGAGGGGATTCAGTACTTC; CDR3aa: CASSLEGIQYF
d_gene: -; j_gene: TRBJ1-3; abundance: -; v_gene: TRBV18; CDR3nt: TGTGCCAGCTCTAGGGACATCCGAAACACCATATATTTT; CDR3aa: CASSRDIRNTIYF
d_gene: -; j_gene: TRBJ1-1; abundance: once; v_gene: TRBV18; CDR3nt: TGTGCCAGCTCGCCCCCGGGGGGCGTGGGGACTGAAGCTTTCTTT; CDR3aa: CASSPPGGVGTEAFF
d_gene: -; j_gene: TRBJ2-7; abundance: -; v_gene: TRBV29-1; CDR3nt: TGCAGCGTTAGCCCAGGGTACGAGCAGTACTTC; CDR3aa: CSVSPGYEQYF
d_gene: -; j_gene: TRBJ2-3; abundance: -; v_gene: TRBV7-9; CDR3nt: TGTGCCAGCAGCTCCGGTCGGGGGTTTAGCACAGATACGCAGTATTTT; CDR3aa: CASSSGRGFSTDTQYF
d_gene: -; j_gene: TRBJ1-1; abundance: -; v_gene: TRBV27; CDR3nt: TGTGCCAGCAGCTCGGGACGGACTCCAAACACTGAAGCTTTCTTT; CDR3aa: CASSSGRTPNTEAFF
d_gene: TRBD1; j_gene: TRBJ2-5; abundance: -; v_gene: TRBV29-1; CDR3nt: TGCAGCGTTCCGACAGGGCTTGGGGAGACCCAGTACTTC; CDR3aa: CSVPTGLGETQYF
d_gene: -; j_gene: TRBJ1-1; abundance: -; v_gene: TRBV28; CDR3nt: TGTGCCCACGGGGCCTTTTCGGGCACTGAAGCTTTCTTT; CDR3aa: CAHGAFSGTEAFF
d_gene: TRBD2; j_gene: TRBJ2-3; abundance: -; v_gene: TRBV7-8; CDR3nt: TGTGCCAGCAGCTTCCCCACCAGACTAGCGGGAGAAAGCACAGATACGCAGTATTTT; CDR3aa: CASSFPTRLAGESTDTQYF
d_gene: TRBD1; j_gene: TRBJ1-1; abundance: -; v_gene: TRBV5-1; CDR3nt: TGCGCCAGCAGCCCGGGACAGATGAACACTGAAGCTTTCTTT; CDR3aa: CASSPGQMNTEAFF
d_gene: -; j_gene: TRBJ2-2; abundance: -; v_gene: TRBV5-4; CDR3nt: TGTGCCAGCAGCTTACGATCGGGGCAGTCCGGGGAGCTGTTTTTT; CDR3aa: CASSLRSGQSGELFF
d_gene: -; j_gene: TRBJ1-2; abundance: -; v_gene: TRBV4-3; CDR3nt: TGCGCCAGCAGCCACTCAGGCTATGGCTACACCTTC; CDR3aa: CASSHSGYGYTF
d_gene: TRBD1; j_gene: TRBJ2-7; abundance: -; v_gene: TRBV29-1; CDR3nt: TGCAGCGTTGCGGGCGACAGACAGGGTGACTACGAGCAGTACTTC; CDR3aa: CSVAGDRQGDYEQYF
d_gene: -; j_gene: TRBJ1-1; abundance: -; v_gene: TRBV6-6; CDR3nt: TGTGCCAGCAGTTACGACTCAGGGGTGAACACTGAAGCTTTCTTT; CDR3aa: CASSYDSGVNTEAFF
d_gene: -; j_gene: TRBJ2-7; abundance: -; v_gene: TRBV5-1; CDR3nt: TGCGCCAGCAGCTTGCGAACACCTCTTTCCTACGAGCAGTACTTC; CDR3aa: CASSLRTPLSYEQYF
d_gene: TRBD1; j_gene: TRBJ2-7; abundance: -; v_gene: TRBV5-4; CDR3nt: TGTGCCAGCAGCCCGCCGGGACAGCTGTCCTACGAGCAGTACTTC; CDR3aa: CASSPPGQLSYEQYF
d_gene: -; j_gene: TRBJ1-1; abundance: -; v_gene: TRBV7-9; CDR3nt: TGTGCCAGCAGCCGCATAGAGGGGACTGAAGCTTTCTTT; CDR3aa: CASSRIEGTEAFF
d_gene: TRBD1; j_gene: TRBJ2-3; abundance: -; v_gene: TRBV5-1; CDR3nt: TGCGCCAGCAGCCTCGGACAGGGCATGGATACGCAGTATTTT; CDR3aa: CASSLGQGMDTQYF
d_gene: -; j_gene: TRBJ1-1; abundance: -; v_gene: TRBV20-1; CDR3nt: TGCAGTGCCCTTGAGGGCGTTGAAGCTTTCTTT; CDR3aa: CSALEGVEAFF
d_gene: -; j_gene: TRBJ2-5; abundance: -; v_gene: TRBV6-1; CDR3nt: TGTGCCAGCAAATGGGGAGCGGAGACCCAGTACTTC; CDR3aa: CASKWGAETQYF
d_gene: -; j_gene: TRBJ2-2; abundance: -; v_gene: TRBV10-3; CDR3nt: TGTGCCATCAGTGAGTCCTACACCGGGGAGCTGTTTTTT; CDR3aa: CAISESYTGELFF
d_gene: -; j_gene: TRBJ1-3; abundance: -; v_gene: TRBV9; CDR3nt: TGTGCCAGCAGCCCCGATCCCAGGGGAGCTGGAAACACCATATATTTT; CDR3aa: CASSPDPRGAGNTIYF
d_gene: -; j_gene: TRBJ2-2; abundance: -; v_gene: TRBV14; CDR3nt: TGTGCCAGCAGCCAAGATCCCTTCCCCCATACTAGTACCGGGGAGCTGTTTTTT; CDR3aa: CASSQDPFPHTSTGELFF
d_gene: TRBD1; j_gene: TRBJ2-1; abundance: -; v_gene: TRBV11-3; CDR3nt: TGTGCCAGCAGCCAGACAGGGGGGATTGACTACAATGAGCAGTTCTTC; CDR3aa: CASSQTGGIDYNEQFF
d_gene: -; j_gene: TRBJ2-6; abundance: -; v_gene: TRBV6-4; CDR3nt: TGTGCCAGCAGTGAAGGGGAGACGGGGGCCAACGTCCTGACTTTC; CDR3aa: CASSEGETGANVLTF
d_gene: -; j_gene: TRBJ1-5; abundance: once; v_gene: TRBV4-1; CDR3nt: TGCGCCAGCATTGTGGTTTCGGTGTTGGGCAATCAGCCCCAGCATTTT; CDR3aa: CASIVVSVLGNQPQHF
d_gene: TRBD2; j_gene: TRBJ2-2; abundance: -; v_gene: TRBV5-4; CDR3nt: TGTGCCAGCAGAAAGGGACTAGCGGACCCGAACACCGGGGAGCTGTTTTTT; CDR3aa: CASRKGLADPNTGELFF
d_gene: -; j_gene: TRBJ1-3; abundance: few; v_gene: TRBV19; CDR3nt: TGTGCCAGTAGTATCAGAGGGAACTCTGGAAACACCATATATTTT; CDR3aa: CASSIRGNSGNTIYF
d_gene: -; j_gene: TRBJ2-5; abundance: -; v_gene: TRBV18; CDR3nt: TGTGCCAGCTCACCCTTTGACCAGCCCCCAGAGACCCAGTACTTC; CDR3aa: CASSPFDQPPETQYF
d_gene: -; j_gene: TRBJ2-3; abundance: -; v_gene: TRBV16; CDR3nt: TGTGCCAGCAGCCAATCGGGATCCAGCACAGATACGCAGTATTTT; CDR3aa: CASSQSGSSTDTQYF
d_gene: -; j_gene: TRBJ1-2; abundance: -; v_gene: TRBV7-9; CDR3nt: TGTGCCAGCACCCACGCAAGGAAGCTGGGGTATGGCTACACCTTC; CDR3aa: CASTHARKLGYGYTF
d_gene: -; j_gene: TRBJ2-3; abundance: -; v_gene: TRBV28; CDR3nt: TGTGCCAGCAGTTTACCTCGGATTCTGGGGAGCACAGATACGCAGTATTTT; CDR3aa: CASSLPRILGSTDTQYF